In this sample, the clone carrying this TCR beta chain turned up a few times. Its antigen is as yet unknown. The data were obtained in a study of cytomegalovirus exposure and HLA in healthy donors. The overall study: The platform used for the 110 or so validation repertoires matched that of the approximately 670 first-cohort repertoires, a later analysis reported. Study-wide points: The study labeled around 160 TCR beta chains cytomegalovirus-associated. Reported performance of the classifier showed diagnosis of cytomegalovirus status with high specificity and sensitivity.

This table comes from immunoSEQ multiplex PCR, and its TCRdb copy is limited to in-frame clones, with some not included. Of 190,000 or so clones in the sample, roughly 80% were seen once. Trimming cost V 10 bases and J 1 base, with 16 bases left between them. The CDR3 covers 14 residues. The germline gives CDR1 LNHDA, CDR2 SQIVND (reference sequence). The sequence came from a woman aged 18-30 years in good health and CMV-seropositive. The J gene is TRBJ1-1, the V gene TRBV19; no reliable D call. The sample was PBMCs. CDR3 sequence (DNA): TGTGCCACCGCAGACAAAATTACGAACACTGAAGCTTTCTTT. Translated, it gives CATADKITNTEAFF.